The 16 T cell receptor beta chains presented below share a single source sample, sequenced in a study of neoadjuvant anti-PD-1 for oral cavity cancer. The method was immunoSEQ multiplex PCR; TCRdb's version includes in-frame clones alone and lacks a portion of them. Found here are 55,000 to 75,000 clones, 79% of them singletons; the top ten hold 2.6%. This specimen was PBMCs, taken before nivolumab (anti-PD-1) treatment. These receptors were taken from a person aged 40 to 85 with oral cavity squamous cell carcinoma.

As concerns this clone: At one end the junction does not follow the germline gene, possibly because of a read error. The chain links TRBV7-7 to TRBJ2-5; 10 bases fit TRBD1. The CDR3 sequence is 15 residues long. CDR1 is SSHAT and CDR2 is FNYEAQ in the germline V gene (reference sequence). The CDR3 coding sequence is TGTGCTAGCAGCCCCGACAGGGGGCGCAAAGAGACCCAGTACTTC. Encoded protein: CASSPDRGRKETQYF. The complete variable domain, with remaining parts taken from reference TRBV7-7 and TRBJ2-5, reads GAGVSQSPRYKVTKRGQDVTLRCDPISSHATLYWYQQALGQGPEFLTYFNYEAQPDKSGLPSDRFSAERPEGSISTLTIQRTEQRDSAMYRCASSPDRGRKETQYFGPGTRLLVL.

This chain connects TRBV11-2 to TRBJ2-1; the D is unclear. Germline CDR1 and CDR2: SGHAT and FQNNGV. CDR3 length: 13 amino acids. V shed 5 bases and J shed 6 bases, with 11 bases lying between them. As DNA, the CDR3 is TGTGCCAGCAGCGCCCTAGTCCCCAATGAGCAGTTCTTC. It codes for CASSALVPNEQFF.

The J gene is TRBJ2-7, the V gene TRBV6-5; TRBD2 might be the D (6 bases). The V end was cut by 0 bases, the J end by 6 bases, with 9 bases between. Germline V lookup: CDR1 MNHEY, CDR2 SVGAGI. This CDR3 is 13 amino acids long. The CDR3 is CASSYSRRVEQYF. The CDR3 bases are TGTGCCAGCAGTTACTCGAGGAGGGTCGAGCAGTACTTC.

This chain links TRBV28 with TRBJ2-3, with unresolved D. Germline V lookup: CDR1 MDHEN, CDR2 SYDVKM. The V end lost 6 bases, the J end lost 0 bases, and 7 bases lay between the germline ends. The CDR3 is 13 residues long. The CDR3 loop is CASRHSSTDTQYF. CDR3 DNA sequence: TGTGCCAGCAGACACTCTAGCACAGATACGCAGTATTTT.

This clone was recorded only once. The chain uses TRBV7-9 and TRBJ1-4, with a tentative D call TRBD1 (6 bases). This CDR3 spans 18 amino acids. V was shortened by 3 bases and J by 2 bases, with 19 bases between the two germline ends. CDR1 is SEHNR, CDR2 FQNEAQ, per germline (reference sequence). The DNA for the CDR3 is TGTGCCAGCAGCTTTGGGGACAAGGGGAGAGCGACTAATGAAAAACTGTTTTTT. Protein product: CASSFGDKGRATNEKLFF.

The chain uses TRBV6-6 and TRBJ1-2; no clear D gene. Trimming removed 6 bases from V and 0 bases from J, with 5 bases in between. CDR3 size: 12 residues. Germline V lookup: CDR1 MNHNY, CDR2 SVGAGI (reference sequence). The CDR3 bases are TGTGCCAGCAGGGGAACTAACTATGGCTACACCTTC. It translates to CASRGTNYGYTF.

The chain carries TRBV29-1 and TRBJ2-7; D is perhaps TRBD1 or TRBD2 (5 bases each). Germline V gene lookup returns CDR1 SQVTM and CDR2 ANQGSEA. Trimming cost V 7 bases and J 3 bases, with 13 bases left between them. This CDR3 spans 12 amino acids. For the CDR3, the DNA is TGCAGCGCCCGAAGGGGAGTCTACGAGCAGTACTTC. Its translation: CSARRGVYEQYF.

The chain has TRBV28 and TRBJ1-2; TRBD1 matches 7 bases. The CDR3 loop spans 14 amino acids. Germline V gene data show CDR1 as MDHEN and CDR2 as SYDVKM. Trimming at V came to 5 bases and at J to 7 bases, leaving 10 bases not matched to a gene. CDR3 nucleotides: TGTGCCAGCAGTCCCTTCGACAGGGAGGGTGGCTACACCTTC. Translation gives CASSPFDREGGYTF.

The rearrangement links TRBV5-1 to TRBJ1-2; TRBD1 aligns across 9 bases. The CDR3 has 15 amino acids. Germline trimming cut 4 bases from V and 0 bases from J; bases unmatched to any gene: 4. Per the germline V gene, CDR1 is SGHRS and CDR2 is YFSETQ. CDR3 sequence (DNA): TGCGCCAGCAGCACGGACAGGGGAGCTAACTATGGCTACACCTTC. As protein: CASSTDRGANYGYTF.

This chain links TRBV6-1 with TRBJ2-3; D possibly uses TRBD1 or TRBD2 (5 bases each). The ends were cut back, 4 bases at V and 1 base at J, with 9 bases in the middle. The CDR3 totals 14 residues. The V gene's germline CDR1 is MNHNS and CDR2 SASEGT. The CDR3 bases are TGTGCCAGCAGTGCTGGGGGTGGCACAGATACGCAGTATTTT. Protein: CASSAGGGTDTQYF.

V and J are TRBV19 and TRBJ1-5; possible D gene TRBD1, 5 bases. Germline values: CDR1 LNHDA, CDR2 SQIVND (reference sequence). Between the trimmed V and J ends, which lost 5 bases and 0 bases, there was a span of 14 bases. There are 16 residues in the CDR3. The CDR3 sequence: CASSPPGRYSNQPQHF. The CDR3 DNA follows: TGTGCCAGTAGTCCTCCGGGACGGTATAGCAATCAGCCCCAGCATTTT.

This sequence joins TRBV6-1 and TRBJ1-1; 7 nucleotides match TRBD1. The CDR3 length is 11 residues. CDR1 is MNHNS, CDR2 SASEGT, per germline. With V trimmed by 5 bases and J by 11 bases, 5 bases remained unmatched. The CDR3 region is CASSSTGHAFF. CDR3 in DNA: TGTGCCAGCAGTTCGACAGGGCATGCTTTCTTT.

The rearrangement joins TRBV7-8 to TRBJ2-7; 7 bases fit TRBD2. The J segment lost 1 base and the V segment lost 6 bases, leaving 21 bases of the junction unmatched. In germline, CDR1 is SGHVS, CDR2 FQNEAQ. The CDR3 is 19 residues long. The DNA for the CDR3 is TGTGCCAGCAGTTTATATAGCGCTAGCGGAGCGAGAGGATCCTACGAGCAGTACTTC. Translation gives CASSLYSASGARGSYEQYF. Drawing the rest from reference TRBV7-8 and TRBJ2-7, the complete variable domain is GAGVSQSPRYKVAKRGQDVALRCDPISGHVSLFWYQQALGQGPEFLTYFQNEAQLDKSGLPSDRFFAERPEGSVSTLKIQRTQQEDSAVYLCASSLYSASGARGSYEQYFGPGTRLTVT.

This clone came up once. The chain carries TRBV9 and TRBJ1-6; unclear D gene. Per germline, CDR1 SGDLS and CDR2 YYNGEE. The V gene lost 0 bases and the J gene lost 9 bases, with 10 bases spanning the gap. The CDR3 length is 14 residues. CDR3 sequence: CASSVASEGSPLHF. CDR3 sequence (DNA): TGTGCCAGCAGCGTAGCTTCGGAGGGTTCACCCCTCCACTTT.

This clone occurred a few times. The chain employs TRBV6-6 and TRBJ2-7; D possibly corresponds to TRBD2 (6 bases). Between the trimmed V and J ends, which lost 7 bases and 1 base, there was a span of 14 bases. This CDR3 is 14 amino acids long. Germline CDR1 reads MNHNY; CDR2 reads SVGAGI (reference sequence). The CDR3 sequence: CASTSPGTSYEQYF. The CDR3 region has the DNA TGTGCCAGCACCTCTCCCGGGACTTCCTACGAGCAGTACTTC.

V gene TRBV19 combines with J gene TRBJ1-6, with D possibly being TRBD1 (5 bases). In germline, CDR1 is LNHDA, CDR2 SQIVND (reference sequence). CDR3 length: 16 amino acids. Between the trimmed V and J ends, which lost 3 bases and 8 bases, there was a span of 17 bases. CDR3 sequence reads: CASSMKRGPEDSPLHF. The CDR3 nucleotides read TGTGCCAGTAGTATGAAAAGGGGCCCAGAGGATTCACCCCTCCACTTT.